This T cell receptor beta chain is drawn from a study of blood T cells in healthy people across ages. PBMCs, at least 6 million per sample, were isolated. A J-beta primer mix and a sample-barcoded 5' primer were used in a second PCR of roughly 7 to 12 cycles. MiXCR, run by TCRdb on the 5' RACE reads, gives a single entry per CDR3 protein. Counted here are 1.5 million to 2 million distinct CDR3 sequences, about two fifths occurring once; the ten biggest clones make up around 23%. The germline V gene encodes CDR1 SGHVS and CDR2 FQNEAQ. The germline V and J ends were trimmed by 4 bases and 4 bases, with 17 bases remaining between them. This CDR3 has 16 residues.

The receptor comes from a human donor in good health. The chain employs TRBV7-8 and TRBJ2-1; unclear D gene. Sequencing was carried out using blood. The CDR3 region has the DNA TGTGCCAGCAGCTCTGAAGGTTCCGAGAAATACAATGAGCAGTTCTTC. This codes for CASSSEGSEKYNEQFF.